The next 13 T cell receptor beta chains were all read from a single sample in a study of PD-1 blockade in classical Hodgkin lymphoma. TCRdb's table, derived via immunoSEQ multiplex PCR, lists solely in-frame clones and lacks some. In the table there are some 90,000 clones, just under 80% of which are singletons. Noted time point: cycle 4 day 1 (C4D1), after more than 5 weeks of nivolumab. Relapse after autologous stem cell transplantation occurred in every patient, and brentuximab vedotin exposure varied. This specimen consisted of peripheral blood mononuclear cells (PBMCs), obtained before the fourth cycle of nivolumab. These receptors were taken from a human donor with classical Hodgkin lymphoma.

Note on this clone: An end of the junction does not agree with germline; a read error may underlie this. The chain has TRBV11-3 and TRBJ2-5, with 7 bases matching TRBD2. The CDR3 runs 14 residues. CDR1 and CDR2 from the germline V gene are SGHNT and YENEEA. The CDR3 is CASSYLAAKETQYF. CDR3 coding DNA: TGTGCCAGCAGCTATCTAGCGGCCAAAGAAACCCAGTACTTC.

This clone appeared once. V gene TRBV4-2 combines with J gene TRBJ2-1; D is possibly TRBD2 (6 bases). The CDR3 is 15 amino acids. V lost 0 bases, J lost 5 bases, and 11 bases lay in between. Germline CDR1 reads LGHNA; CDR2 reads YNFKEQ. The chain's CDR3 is CASSQDRLDDNEQFF. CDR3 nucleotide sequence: TGTGCCAGCAGCCAAGATAGACTAGACGACAATGAGCAGTTCTTC.

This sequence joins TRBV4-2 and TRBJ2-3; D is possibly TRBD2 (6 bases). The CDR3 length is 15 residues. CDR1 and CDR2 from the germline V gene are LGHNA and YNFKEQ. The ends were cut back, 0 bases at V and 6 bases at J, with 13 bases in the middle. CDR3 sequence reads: CASSQEGTAPDTQYF. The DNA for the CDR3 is TGTGCCAGCAGCCAAGAAGGGACTGCCCCGGATACGCAGTATTTT.

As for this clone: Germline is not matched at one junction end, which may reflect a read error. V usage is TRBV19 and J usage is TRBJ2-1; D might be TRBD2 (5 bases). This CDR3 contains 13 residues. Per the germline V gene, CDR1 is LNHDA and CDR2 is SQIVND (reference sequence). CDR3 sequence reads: CASSSDGVRPSLF. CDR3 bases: TGTGCCAGTAGTTCGGACGGGGTCCGGCCCTCTCTCTTC.

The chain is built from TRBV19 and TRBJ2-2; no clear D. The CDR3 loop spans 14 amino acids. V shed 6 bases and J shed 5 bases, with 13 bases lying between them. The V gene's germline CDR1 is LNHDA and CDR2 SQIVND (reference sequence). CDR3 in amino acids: CASSISDSTGELFF. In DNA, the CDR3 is TGTGCCAGTAGCATCTCGGATTCTACCGGGGAGCTGTTTTTT.

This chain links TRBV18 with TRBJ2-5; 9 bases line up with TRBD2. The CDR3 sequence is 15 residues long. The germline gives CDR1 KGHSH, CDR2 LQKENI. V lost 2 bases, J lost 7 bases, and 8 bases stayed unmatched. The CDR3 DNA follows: TGTGCCAGCTCACCAACTAGCGGGTCCACGGGGACCCAGTACTTC. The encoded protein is CASSPTSGSTGTQYF. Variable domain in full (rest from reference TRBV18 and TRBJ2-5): NAGVMQNPRHLVRRRGQEARLRCSPMKGHSHVYWYRQLPEEGLKFMVYLQKENIIDESGMPKERFSAEFPKEGPSILRIQQVVRGDSAAYFCASSPTSGSTGTQYFGPGTRLLVL.

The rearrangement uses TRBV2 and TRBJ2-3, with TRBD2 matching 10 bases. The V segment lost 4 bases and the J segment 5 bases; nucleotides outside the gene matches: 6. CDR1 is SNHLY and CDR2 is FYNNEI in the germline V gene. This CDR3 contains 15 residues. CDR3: CASSGSGGGLDTQYF. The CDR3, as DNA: TGTGCCAGCAGTGGGAGCGGGGGGGGTTTAGATACGCAGTATTTT.

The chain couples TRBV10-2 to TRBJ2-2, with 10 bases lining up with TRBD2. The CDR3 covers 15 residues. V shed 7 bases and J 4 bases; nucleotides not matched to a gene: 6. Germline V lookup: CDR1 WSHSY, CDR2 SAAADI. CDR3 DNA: TGCGCCAGCAAAAAGGGACTAGCGCGCACCGGGGAGCTGTTTTTT. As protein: CASKKGLARTGELFF.

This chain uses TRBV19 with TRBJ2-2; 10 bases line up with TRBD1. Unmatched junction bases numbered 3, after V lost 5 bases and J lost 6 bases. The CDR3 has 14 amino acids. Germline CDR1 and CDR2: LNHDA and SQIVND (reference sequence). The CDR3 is CASSSGQGSGELFF. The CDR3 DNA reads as TGTGCCAGTAGTTCGGGACAGGGGTCCGGGGAGCTGTTTTTT.

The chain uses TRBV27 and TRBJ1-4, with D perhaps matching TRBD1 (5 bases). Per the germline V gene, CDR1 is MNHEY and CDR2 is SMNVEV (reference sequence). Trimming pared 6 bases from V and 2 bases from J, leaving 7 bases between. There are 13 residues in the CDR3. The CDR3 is CASRGTTNEKLFF. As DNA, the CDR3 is TGTGCCAGCAGGGGGACCACTAATGAAAAACTGTTTTTT. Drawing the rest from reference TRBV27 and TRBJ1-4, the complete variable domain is EAQVTQNPRYLITVTGKKLTVTCSQNMNHEYMSWYRQDPGLGLRQIYYSMNVEVTDKGDVPEGYKVSRKEKRNFPLILESPSPNQTSLYFCASRGTTNEKLFFGSGTQLSVL.

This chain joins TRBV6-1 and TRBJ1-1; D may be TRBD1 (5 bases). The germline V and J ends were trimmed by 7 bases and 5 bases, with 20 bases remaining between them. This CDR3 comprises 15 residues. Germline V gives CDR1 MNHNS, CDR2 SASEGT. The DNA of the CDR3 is TGTGCCAGCAACGAAAAGGGACGGTGGTGGACTGAAGCTTTCTTT. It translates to CASNEKGRWWTEAFF.

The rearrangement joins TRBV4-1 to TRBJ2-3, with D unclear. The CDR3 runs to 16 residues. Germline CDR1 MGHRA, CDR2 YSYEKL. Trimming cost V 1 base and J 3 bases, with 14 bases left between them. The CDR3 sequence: CASSQVIHPGTDTQYF. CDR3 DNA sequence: TGCGCCAGCAGCCAAGTTATACATCCGGGTACAGATACGCAGTATTTT.

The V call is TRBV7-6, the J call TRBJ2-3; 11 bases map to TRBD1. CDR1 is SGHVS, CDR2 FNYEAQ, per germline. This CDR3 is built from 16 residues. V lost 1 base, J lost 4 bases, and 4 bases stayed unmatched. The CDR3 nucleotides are TGTGCCAGCAGCTTAGTAATGGGACAGGGGGCAGATACGCAGTATTTT. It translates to CASSLVMGQGADTQYF.